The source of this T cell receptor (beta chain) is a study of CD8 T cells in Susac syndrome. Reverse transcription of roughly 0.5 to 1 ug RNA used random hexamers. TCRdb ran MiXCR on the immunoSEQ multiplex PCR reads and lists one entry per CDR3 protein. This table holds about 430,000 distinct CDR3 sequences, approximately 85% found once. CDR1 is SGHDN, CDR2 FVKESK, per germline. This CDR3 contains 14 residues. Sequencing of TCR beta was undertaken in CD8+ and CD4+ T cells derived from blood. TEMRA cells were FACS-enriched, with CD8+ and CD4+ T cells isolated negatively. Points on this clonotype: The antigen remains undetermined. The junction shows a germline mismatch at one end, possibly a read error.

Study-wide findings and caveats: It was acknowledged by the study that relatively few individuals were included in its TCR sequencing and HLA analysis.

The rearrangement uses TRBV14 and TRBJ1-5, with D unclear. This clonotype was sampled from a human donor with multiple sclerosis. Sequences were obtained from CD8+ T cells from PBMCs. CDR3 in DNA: TGTGCCAGCAGCCACGGATCCGACAACAGTGATCTGGATTTT. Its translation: CASSHGSDNSDLDF.